This is a list of T cell receptor beta chains from one sample in a study of blood T cell repertoires in COVID-19. Measured with immunoSEQ multiplex PCR; TCRdb has only the in-frame clones, and not every one. The sample has approximately 170,000 clones, around 83% seen once. Sample: peripheral blood. The receptor source for this set is a man in his 70s who had recovered from COVID-19. CDR3s include the opening cysteine and the closing phenylalanine or tryptophan. The order of the fields is CDR3 length, D gene, clone size, V gene, J gene, CDR3 DNA, CDR3 protein. D genes are given only for firm matches. Some rows mark clone size as missing; the rest say once, few, many or name a class of expanded clone.

>17|TRBD1|-|TRBV18|TRBJ1-4
TGTGCCAGCTCATCCCAACAGGGGCGTTCAACTAATGAAAAACTGTTTTTT
CASSSQQGRSTNEKLFF
>13|TRBD2|-|TRBV30|TRBJ2-2
TGTGCCTGGACTAGCGGGAGGACCGGGGAGCTGTTTTTT
CAWTSGRTGELFF
>18|-|-|TRBV4-1|TRBJ2-1
TGCGCCAGCAGCCTACAAATAAATATTGGGCGAAGCTACAATGAGCAGTTCTTC
CASSLQINIGRSYNEQFF
>18|TRBD2|few|TRBV6-6|TRBJ2-1
TGTGCCAGCAGTCATTTCTATAGGACTAGCGGTCACTACAATGAGCAGTTCTTC
CASSHFYRTSGHYNEQFF
>13|-|-|TRBV7-2|TRBJ2-3
TGTGCCAGCAGCCTACTAGGACCGGATACGCAGTATTTT
CASSLLGPDTQYF
>18|TRBD2|-|TRBV5-1|TRBJ2-2
TGCGCCAGCAGCACACCCACTCCTACTAGCGGGAGGACCGGGGAGCTGTTTTTT
CASSTPTPTSGRTGELFF
>17|TRBD2|-|TRBV10-3|TRBJ2-1
TGTGCCATCAAGGACACTAGCGGGAGGGCCGTTTGGGATGAGCAGTTCTTC
CAIKDTSGRAVWDEQFF
>16|TRBD2|-|TRBV9|TRBJ2-1
TGTGCCAGCAGCGTGAGTAGCAGCGGGGGCTACAATGAGCAGTTCTTC
CASSVSSSGGYNEQFF
>12|TRBD1|-|TRBV19|TRBJ1-4
TGTGCCAGCGGGACAGTTAATGAAAAACTGTTTTTT
CASGTVNEKLFF
>13|-|once|TRBV18|TRBJ2-2
TGTGCCAGCTCACCAGACGGGTCGGGGGAGCTGTTTTTT
CASSPDGSGELFF
>16|-|-|TRBV18|TRBJ1-4
TGTGCCAGCTCAAGCGGGACGGCAGGATCTAATGAAAAACTGTTTTTT
CASSSGTAGSNEKLFF
>16|-|-|TRBV15|TRBJ1-5
TGTGCCACCAGCTCGGACACAACCCGGAGAAATCAGCCCCAGCATTTT
CATSSDTTRRNQPQHF
>17|TRBD1|-|TRBV3-1/TRBV3-2|TRBJ1-6
TGTGCCAGCAGCAAACGGACAGGCGCGAACTATAATTCACCCCTCCACTTT
CASSKRTGANYNSPLHF
>15|-|-|TRBV18|TRBJ2-5
TGTGCCAGCTCACCACCGGTGCGGGGAGATGAGACCCAGTACTTC
CASSPPVRGDETQYF
>17|TRBD2|-|TRBV11-2|TRBJ2-1
TGTGCCAGCAGCTTAGACCTACTAGCGGGGGCATACAATGAGCAGTTCTTC
CASSLDLLAGAYNEQFF
>15|-|-|TRBV19|TRBJ2-6
TGTGCCAGTAGCAGAAACAGGGCTGGGGCCAACGTCCTGACTTTC
CASSRNRAGANVLTF
>17|TRBD1|once|TRBV6-6|TRBJ1-1
TGTGCCAGCAGTCTGACCTCCCGGACAGGGGAAGGCACTGAAGCTTTCTTT
CASSLTSRTGEGTEAFF
>16|TRBD2|-|TRBV7-7|TRBJ2-3
TGTGCTAGCAGCCCCGGGACTAGCGGGAGGTTAGATACGCAGTATTTT
CASSPGTSGRLDTQYF
>14|-|once|TRBV6-5|TRBJ1-4
TGTGCCAGCAAGCGGCAGCTCGATAATGAAAAACTGTTTTTT
CASKRQLDNEKLFF
>14|TRBD1|once|TRBV30|TRBJ1-3
TGTGCCTGGAGAGACGGGACAGCTGGAAACACCATATATTTT
CAWRDGTAGNTIYF
>15|-|-|TRBV4-1|TRBJ1-5
TGCGCCAGCAGCCAACCTGACAGCTTTTATCAGCCCCAGCATTTT
CASSQPDSFYQPQHF
>13|TRBD1|-|TRBV12-3/TRBV12-4|TRBJ2-7
TGTGCCAGCAGTCCGGGACAGCTCTACGAGCAGTACTTC
CASSPGQLYEQYF
>13|-|-|TRBV2|TRBJ2-5
TGTGCCAGCAGTTGGACAGAACAAGAGACCCAGTACTTC
CASSWTEQETQYF
>15|-|-|TRBV29-1|TRBJ2-7
TGCAGCGTTGATGCGGGGCTCGGGCCATCCTACGAGCAGTACTTC
CSVDAGLGPSYEQYF
>16|-|-|TRBV28|TRBJ1-5
TGTGCCAGCAGCCAACTTGCTACCCGTAGCAATCAGCCCCAGCATTTT
CASSQLATRSNQPQHF
>14|-|-|TRBV6-5|TRBJ1-2
TGTGCCAGCAGACCGCACAGGACAACCTATGGCTACACCTTC
CASRPHRTTYGYTF
>14|TRBD1|-|TRBV2|TRBJ1-1
TGTGCCAGCACCGGACAGGCTGTGGGCACTGAAGCTTTCTTT
CASTGQAVGTEAFF
>15|TRBD2|-|TRBV5-1|TRBJ2-5
TGCGCCAGCAGCTTGGAGCCAGCGGGAAGGGAGACCCAGTACTTC
CASSLEPAGRETQYF
>14|-|-|TRBV7-2|TRBJ2-5
TGTGCCAGCAGCTTACGTCAGGGGTGGGAGACCCAGTACTTC
CASSLRQGWETQYF
>14|-|-|TRBV9|TRBJ2-1
TGTGCCAGCAGCGTAGATGATACATACAATGAGCAGTTCTTC
CASSVDDTYNEQFF
>17|TRBD2|-|TRBV29-1|TRBJ2-1
TGCAGCGTTGAAGGTGGTGTAGGACTAGCGGGATTGAATGAGCAGTTCTTC
CSVEGGVGLAGLNEQFF
>16|-|-|TRBV3-1/TRBV3-2|TRBJ1-2
TGTGCCAGCAGCCTCGACTATCGCGGCAGAATCTATGGCTACACCTTC
CASSLDYRGRIYGYTF
>13|-|-|TRBV12-3/TRBV12-4|TRBJ2-5
TGTGCCAGCAGCCCGGGGGTTTCGGAGACCCAGTACTTC
CASSPGVSETQYF
>14|-|few|TRBV28|TRBJ2-4
TGTGCCAGCAGTTTAGAGGGGGAGAGTGACATTCAGTACTTC
CASSLEGESDIQYF
>16|TRBD1|-|TRBV30|TRBJ2-1
TGTGCCTGTCACGGGACCACACAGGGGTTCTACAATGAGCAGTTCTTC
CACHGTTQGFYNEQFF
>14|TRBD1|-|TRBV6-1|TRBJ1-1
TGTGCCAGCAGTGAACAGGGGGCGAGCACTGAAGCTTTCTTT
CASSEQGASTEAFF
>17|TRBD2|-|TRBV7-3|TRBJ2-1
TGTGCCAGCAGCTTAACTAGCGGGAGGGCTGGCTACAATGAGCAGTTCTTC
CASSLTSGRAGYNEQFF
>15|-|-|TRBV6-2/TRBV6-3|TRBJ2-4
TGTGCCAGCAGCAGAAACGGGTTAGCCAAAAACATTCAGTACTTC
CASSRNGLAKNIQYF
>14|TRBD1|-|TRBV5-1|TRBJ1-2
TGCGCCAGCAGCGGTGACAGGGGTGCGGAAGGCTACACCTTC
CASSGDRGAEGYTF
>14|-|-|TRBV7-9|TRBJ1-2
TGTGCCAGCAGCTTAGAGGGGCAGTTGGGTGGCTACACCTTC
CASSLEGQLGGYTF
>12|-|-|TRBV29-1|TRBJ1-3
TGCAGCGTTATTTCTCCTGGAAACACCATATATTTT
CSVISPGNTIYF
>15|TRBD1|-|TRBV7-8|TRBJ1-1
TGTGCCAGCAGCTTAGAGGGGGCAATGAACACTGAAGCTTTCTTT
CASSLEGAMNTEAFF
>15|-|-|TRBV5-4|TRBJ2-3
TGTGCCAGCAGCTTGGAACTAACAGGAACAGATACGCAGTATTTT
CASSLELTGTDTQYF
>13|-|-|TRBV2|TRBJ1-1
TGTGCCAGCAGACGGACAGCGAACACTGAAGCTTTCTTT
CASRRTANTEAFF
>16|TRBD2|-|TRBV9|TRBJ2-5
TGTGCCAGCAGCCCAGGGACTAGCGGGAGTGAAGAGACCCAGTACTTC
CASSPGTSGSEETQYF
>13|-|-|TRBV28|TRBJ1-2
TGTGCCAGCAGTCCCGGGTCTAACTATGGCTACACCTTC
CASSPGSNYGYTF
>16|-|-|TRBV19|TRBJ1-1
TGTGCCAGTAGTATAACTTTGGACTTGGCTGGCACTGAAGCTTTCTTT
CASSITLDLAGTEAFF
>14|-|-|TRBV15|TRBJ1-4
TGTGCCACCAGCAGAGGCGGGTCTAATGAAAAACTGTTTTTT
CATSRGGSNEKLFF
>16|TRBD1|-|TRBV6-6|TRBJ2-1
TGTGCCAGCAGTCGAACCCGCCCCGGGACAGCCAATGAGCAGTTCTTC
CASSRTRPGTANEQFF
>13|TRBD1|-|TRBV19|TRBJ1-2
TGTGCCAGTAGTTGGACAGGGTCGTATGGCTACACCTTC
CASSWTGSYGYTF
>17|-|-|TRBV4-1|TRBJ1-2
TGCGCCAGCAGCCAAGGGCACGCGCGGGGGAATAACTATGGCTACACCTTC
CASSQGHARGNNYGYTF
>17|TRBD2|-|TRBV3-1/TRBV3-2|TRBJ2-7
TGTGCCAGCAGCCAAGATTTTCGGGCTAGCGGGAATCTCGAGCAGTACTTC
CASSQDFRASGNLEQYF
>14|TRBD1|-|TRBV6-5|TRBJ1-2
TGTGCCAGCAGCGCTCCGGGACAGGGAGATGGCTACACCTTC
CASSAPGQGDGYTF